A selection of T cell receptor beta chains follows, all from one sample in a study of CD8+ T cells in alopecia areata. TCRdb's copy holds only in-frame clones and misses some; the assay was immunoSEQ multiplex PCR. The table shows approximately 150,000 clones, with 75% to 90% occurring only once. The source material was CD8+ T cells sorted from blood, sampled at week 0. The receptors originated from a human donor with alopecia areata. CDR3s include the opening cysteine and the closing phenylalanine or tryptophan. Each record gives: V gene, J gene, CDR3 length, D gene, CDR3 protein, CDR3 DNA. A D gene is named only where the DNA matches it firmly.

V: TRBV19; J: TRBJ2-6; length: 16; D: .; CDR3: CASSSELGSGANVLTF; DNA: TGTGCCAGTAGTTCCGAGCTGGGATCTGGGGCCAACGTCCTGACTTTC
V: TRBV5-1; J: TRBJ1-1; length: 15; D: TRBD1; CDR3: CASSLPGTVNTEAFF; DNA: TGCGCCAGCAGCTTACCCGGGACAGTGAACACTGAAGCTTTCTTT
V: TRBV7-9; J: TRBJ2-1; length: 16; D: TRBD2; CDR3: CASRGSSGFAYNEQFF; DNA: TGTGCCAGCAGAGGTTCTAGCGGGTTCGCCTACAATGAGCAGTTCTTC
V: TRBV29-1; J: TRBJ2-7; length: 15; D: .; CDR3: CSVERFRDNSYEQYF; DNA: TGCAGCGTTGAACGTTTTAGGGACAACTCCTACGAGCAGTACTTC
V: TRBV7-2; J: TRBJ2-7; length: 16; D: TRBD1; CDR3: CASSRNRQGARNEQYF; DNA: TGTGCCAGCAGCCGTAATAGACAGGGGGCGAGGAACGAGCAGTACTTC
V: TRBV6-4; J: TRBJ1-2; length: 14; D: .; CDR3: CASSDRQGDYGYTF; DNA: TGTGCCAGCAGTGACCGCCAGGGAGACTATGGCTACACCTTC
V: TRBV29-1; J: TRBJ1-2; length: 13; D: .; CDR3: CSVEEGRYYGYTF; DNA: TGCAGCGTTGAGGAGGGGAGGTACTATGGCTACACCTTC
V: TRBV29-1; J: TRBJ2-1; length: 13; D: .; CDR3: CSQRDSSYNEQFF; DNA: TGCAGCCAAAGGGATAGCTCCTACAATGAGCAGTTCTTC
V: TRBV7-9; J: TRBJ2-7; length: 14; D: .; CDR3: CASSPQGGLYEQYF; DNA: TGTGCCAGCAGCCCACAGGGGGGGCTTTACGAGCAGTACTTC
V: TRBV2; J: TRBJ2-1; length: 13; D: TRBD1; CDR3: CASIGTGDNEQFF; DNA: TGTGCCAGCATCGGGACAGGGGACAATGAGCAGTTCTTC
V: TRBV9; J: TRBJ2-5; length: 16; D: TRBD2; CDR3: CASSGITSVDGETQYF; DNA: TGTGCCAGCAGCGGGATCACTAGCGTAGACGGCGAGACCCAGTACTTC
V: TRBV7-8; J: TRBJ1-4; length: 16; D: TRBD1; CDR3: CASSLAQGAAGEKLFF; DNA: TGTGCCAGCAGCTTAGCCCAGGGGGCGGCAGGGGAAAAACTGTTTTTT
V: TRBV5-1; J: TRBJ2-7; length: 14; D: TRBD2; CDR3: CASSLSAGGTEQYF; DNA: TGCGCCAGCAGCTTGTCAGCGGGAGGGACCGAGCAGTACTTC
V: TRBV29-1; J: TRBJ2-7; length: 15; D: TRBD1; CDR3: CSVEDTGTASYEQYF; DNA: TGCAGCGTTGAGGATACCGGGACAGCCTCCTACGAGCAGTACTTC
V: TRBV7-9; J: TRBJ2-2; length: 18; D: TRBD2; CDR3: CASSLIPWASGGSGELFF; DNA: TGTGCCAGCAGCCTCATCCCGTGGGCTAGCGGGGGATCCGGGGAGCTGTTTTTT
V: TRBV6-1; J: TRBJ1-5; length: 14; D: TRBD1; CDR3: CASGIGQANQPQHF; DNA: TGTGCCAGCGGAATAGGACAGGCCAATCAGCCCCAGCATTTT
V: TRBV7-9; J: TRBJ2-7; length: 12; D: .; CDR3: CASSFGSYEQYF; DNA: TGTGCCAGCAGCTTTGGCTCCTACGAGCAGTACTTC
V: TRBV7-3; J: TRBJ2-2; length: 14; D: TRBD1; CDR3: CASRRGQGTGELFF; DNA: TGTGCCAGCAGGAGAGGACAGGGTACCGGGGAGCTGTTTTTT
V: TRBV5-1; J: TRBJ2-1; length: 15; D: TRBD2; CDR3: CASSLASGGRNEQFF; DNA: TGCGCCAGCAGCTTGGCTAGCGGGGGCAGGAATGAGCAGTTCTTC
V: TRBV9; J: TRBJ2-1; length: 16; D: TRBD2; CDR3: CASSPPAGAGYNEQFF; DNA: TGTGCCAGCAGCCCCCCAGCGGGAGCCGGCTACAATGAGCAGTTCTTC